Described below is a single T cell receptor beta chain sequence and its context. Its antigen is unknown. The input lacks base qualities; no much larger clone sits a single base away. CDR1 and CDR2 are read off the germline V gene (reference sequence) as LGHDT and YNNKEL. V gives up 5 bases and J gives up 7 bases, and the segment between their germline ends measures 11 bases. The CDR3, from cysteine to phenylalanine, totals 12 residues. CDR3 DNA only is kept here, 36 bases in frame from base 1. These data come from a study of T cell responses to AZD1222 COVID-19 vaccine (dated by TCRdb to the early 2020s). Context from the whole study: TCR sequencing was performed for more than 230 trial participants, of whom around 200 were given two doses of AZD1222 and approximately 25 were given two doses of MenACWY control vaccine. Enrollment into the trials was organized by age into subgroups of 18-55, 56-69 and 70-plus years, and those subgroups contained roughly 140, 27 and 60 TCR-sequenced participants, respectively.

The CDR3 regions of human TCRbeta chains were subjected to immunosequencing. In the original analysis: TCRs in the repertoires were matched against a reference library of SARS-CoV-2-specific TCRs that had been generated with the MIRA antigen-specificity platform. Breadth was defined as the fraction of unique TCRs that were SARS-CoV-2-associated, and depth was defined as the fraction of total T cells that were SARS-CoV-2-associated. Each spike-specific TCR was assigned to its reactive spike region and to a CD4 or CD8 class using the MIRA data. Log10-transformed breadth and depth values were compared by one-way ANOVA with Sidak's multiple comparisons tests. TCRdb holds this immuneACCESS table with in-frame rearrangements only. Some clones are missing; in checked studies, unresolved V genes explain under half, and the rest has no known cause. Clonal size and the V and J genes are those of that table, whereas D and trimming came from the DNA. Recorded for this sample are tens of thousands of clones; about 90% of them occurred a single time. The biggest ten clones account for about 3% of the sample.

On the study overall, not on this receptor specifically: The 56-69-year group was small, and its depth increase did not reach significance, likely because of low power. Vaccine-associated CD4 TCRs spanned the whole spike protein, with dominant responses in regions 160-218 and 743-854. After two AZD1222 doses, spike-specific TCR breadth and depth were significantly higher than at day 0 and than in MenACWY recipients. Because no samples from the day 14 peak response were available, repertoires could be characterized only after the peak T cell response. Only five to seven AZD1222 recipients were SARS-CoV-2 seropositive at baseline, limiting conclusions about previously exposed vaccinees. Most participants were white British and females outnumbered males, and the authors suggested that clonal diversity may have been underestimated. Reportedly, close to half of the unique spike-specific TCRs recognized epitopes lying outside the regions that are mutated in the B.1.351 and B.1.1.7 variants.

What the time point label conveys for this sample: about 28 days (+/-7) after the second vaccine dose. AZD1222 recipients whose second dose came at about 4 weeks and those whose second dose came at about 12 weeks were combined into one group, since spike-specific TCR depth and breadth did not differ between the two schedules. Vaccinee samples came from UK trials COV001 and COV002, including a single-blind randomized controlled phase 2/3 trial of AZD1222 (ChAdOx1 nCoV-19) in healthy adults. For TCRbeta chain sequencing, PBMC samples from trial participants were taken at day 0 and at day 28 after the second dose.

The receptor chain draws on TRBV3-1 (or the pseudogene TRBV3-2) and TRBJ1-2; no D segment can be confidently identified. The clonotype originates from an adult who received the AZD1222 COVID-19 vaccine. The specimen comprised peripheral blood, sampled 28 days after the second AZD1222 dose. This receptor carries the CDR3 CASSTLFGGYTF. The nucleotides are TGTGCCAGCAGCACCCTCTTCGGTGGCTACACCTTC.